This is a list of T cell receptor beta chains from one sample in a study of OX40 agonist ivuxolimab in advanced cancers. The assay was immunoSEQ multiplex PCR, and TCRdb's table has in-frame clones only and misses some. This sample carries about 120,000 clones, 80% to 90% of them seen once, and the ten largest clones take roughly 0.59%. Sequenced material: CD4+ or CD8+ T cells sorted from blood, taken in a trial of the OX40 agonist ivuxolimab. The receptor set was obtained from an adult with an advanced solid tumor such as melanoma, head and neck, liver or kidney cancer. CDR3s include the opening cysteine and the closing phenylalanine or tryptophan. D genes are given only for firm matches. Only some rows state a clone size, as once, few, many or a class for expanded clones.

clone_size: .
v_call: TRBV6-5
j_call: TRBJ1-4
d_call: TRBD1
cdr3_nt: TGTGCCAGCAGTTACTCAGGCCAGGGGGAAGAAAAACTGTTTTTT
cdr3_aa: CASSYSGQGEEKLFF

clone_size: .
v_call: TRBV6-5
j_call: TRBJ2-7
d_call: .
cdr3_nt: TGTGCCAGCAGACGGACCGATGTCTACGAGCAGTACTTC
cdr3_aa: CASRRTDVYEQYF

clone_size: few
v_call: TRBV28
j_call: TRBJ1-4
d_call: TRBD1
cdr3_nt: TGTGCCAGCAGCGAGGGGGCAGGCGGTGAAAAACTGTTTTTT
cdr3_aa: CASSEGAGGEKLFF

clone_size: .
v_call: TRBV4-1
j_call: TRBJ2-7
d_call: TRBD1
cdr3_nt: TGCGCCAGCAGCCAAGTACCGGGACAGGGGGCTTACGAGCAGTACTTC
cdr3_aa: CASSQVPGQGAYEQYF

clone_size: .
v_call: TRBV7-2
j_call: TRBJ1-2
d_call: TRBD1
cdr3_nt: TGTGCCAGCAGTAGGACAGGGGTTAACTATGGCTACACCTTC
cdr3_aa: CASSRTGVNYGYTF

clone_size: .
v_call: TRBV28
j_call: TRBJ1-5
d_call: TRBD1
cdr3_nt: TGTGCCAGCAGTTTAGATACAGGGGTCAATCAGCCCCAGCATTTT
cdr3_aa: CASSLDTGVNQPQHF

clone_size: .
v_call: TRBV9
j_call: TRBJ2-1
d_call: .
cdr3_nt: TGTGCCAGCAGCGTAGCGGTATCCTCCTACAATGAGCAGTTCTTC
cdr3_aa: CASSVAVSSYNEQFF

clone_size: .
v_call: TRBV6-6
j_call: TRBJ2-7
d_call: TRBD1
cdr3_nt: TGTGCCAGCAGCCTGATCCGGGACAGGGGCGAGCAGTACTTC
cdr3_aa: CASSLIRDRGEQYF

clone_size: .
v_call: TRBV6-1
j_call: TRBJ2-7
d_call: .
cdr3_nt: TGTGCCAGCAGTTCTATTAGGGGGGGCGAGCAGTACTTC
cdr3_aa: CASSSIRGGEQYF

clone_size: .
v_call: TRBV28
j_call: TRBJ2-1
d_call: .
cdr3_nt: TGTGCCAGCAGCAATAGTTGGAATGAGCAGTTCTTC
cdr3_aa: CASSNSWNEQFF

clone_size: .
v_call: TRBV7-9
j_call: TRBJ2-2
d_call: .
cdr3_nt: TGTGCCAGCAGCTGGGACACCTACACCGGGGAGCTGTTTTTT
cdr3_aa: CASSWDTYTGELFF

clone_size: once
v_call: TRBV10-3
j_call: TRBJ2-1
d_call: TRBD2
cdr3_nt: TGTGCCATCAGGAGAGGACTAGCTGGGGAGAATGAGCAGTTCTTC
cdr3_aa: CAIRRGLAGENEQFF

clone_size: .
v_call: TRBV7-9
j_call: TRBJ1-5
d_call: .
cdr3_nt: TGTGCCAGCAGCTTAGGGGCAGGCACAAACAATCAGCCCCAGCATTTT
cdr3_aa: CASSLGAGTNNQPQHF

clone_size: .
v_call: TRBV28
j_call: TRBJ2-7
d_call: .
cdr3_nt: TGTGCCAGCAGCCGCAAGGCCGGGACTGGCGTCGAGCAGTACTTC
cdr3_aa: CASSRKAGTGVEQYF

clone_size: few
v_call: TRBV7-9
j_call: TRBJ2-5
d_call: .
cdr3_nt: TGTGCCAGCAGCTTAGACAGGGAGGGAAAGACCCAGTACTTC
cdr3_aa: CASSLDREGKTQYF

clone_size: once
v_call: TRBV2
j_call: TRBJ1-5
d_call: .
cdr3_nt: TGTGCCAGCAGTGGGCAGGAAGGGCAGCCCCAGCATTTT
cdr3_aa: CASSGQEGQPQHF

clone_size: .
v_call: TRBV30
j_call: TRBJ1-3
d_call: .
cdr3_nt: TGTGCCTGGAGTGTGGGCTTCTCTGGAAACACCATATATTTT
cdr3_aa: CAWSVGFSGNTIYF

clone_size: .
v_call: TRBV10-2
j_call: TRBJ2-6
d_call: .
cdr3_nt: TGCGCCAGCAGTGATCAGTTCTCTGGGGCCAACGTCCTGACTTTC
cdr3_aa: CASSDQFSGANVLTF

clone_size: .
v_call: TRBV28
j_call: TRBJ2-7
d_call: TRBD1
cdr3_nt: TGTGCCAGCAGTTCCGGGACAGTAGCCTACGAGCAGTACTTC
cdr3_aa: CASSSGTVAYEQYF

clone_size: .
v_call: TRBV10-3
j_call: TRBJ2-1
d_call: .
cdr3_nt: TGTGCCATCAGTGAAGGCGGCAATGAGCAGTTCTTC
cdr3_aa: CAISEGGNEQFF

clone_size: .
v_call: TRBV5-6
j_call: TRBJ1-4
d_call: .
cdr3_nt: TGTGCCAGCAGCTTGGATGCAGGGACTAATGAAAAACTGTTTTTT
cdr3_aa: CASSLDAGTNEKLFF

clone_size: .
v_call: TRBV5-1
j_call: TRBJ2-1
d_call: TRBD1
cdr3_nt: TGCGCCAGCACCCGACGGACAGGGTTGAATGAGCAGTTCTTC
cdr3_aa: CASTRRTGLNEQFF

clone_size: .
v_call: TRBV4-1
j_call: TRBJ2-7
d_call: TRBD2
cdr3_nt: TGCGCCAGCAGCCCCCAGACCGGGACTAGCGGCTACGAGCAGTACTTC
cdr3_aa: CASSPQTGTSGYEQYF

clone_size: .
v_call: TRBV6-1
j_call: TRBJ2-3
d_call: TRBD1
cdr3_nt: TGTGCCAGCAGTGGGGTGGGACAGGGCACAGATACGCAGTATTTT
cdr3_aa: CASSGVGQGTDTQYF

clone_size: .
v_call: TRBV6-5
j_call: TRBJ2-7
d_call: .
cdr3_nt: TGTGCCAGCAGTTACGGAGCTTCCCCAACCTACGAGCAGTACTTC
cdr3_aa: CASSYGASPTYEQYF

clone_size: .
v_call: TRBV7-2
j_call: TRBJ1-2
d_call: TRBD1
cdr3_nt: TGTGCCAGCAGCTTAGGGACAGGCCGGGGGAGCTATGGCTACACCTTC
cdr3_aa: CASSLGTGRGSYGYTF

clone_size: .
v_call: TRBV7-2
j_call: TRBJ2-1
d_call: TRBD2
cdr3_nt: TGTGCCAGCAGCCGAGGGACTAGCGGGGGCCGGGGGAATGAGCAGTTCTTC
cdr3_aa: CASSRGTSGGRGNEQFF

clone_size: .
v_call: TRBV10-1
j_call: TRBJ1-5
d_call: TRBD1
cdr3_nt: TGCGCCAGCATTACAGGGGACATGAATCAGCCCCAGCATTTT
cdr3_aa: CASITGDMNQPQHF

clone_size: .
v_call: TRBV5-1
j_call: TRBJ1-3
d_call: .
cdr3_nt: TGCGCCAGCAGCTCACGCCTTAGCTCTGGGCCCGGAAACACCATATATTTT
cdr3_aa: CASSSRLSSGPGNTIYF

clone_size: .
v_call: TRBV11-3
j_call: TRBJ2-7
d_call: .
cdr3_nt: TGTGCCAGCAGCTTAGGGGGACACTACGAGCAGTACTTC
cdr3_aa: CASSLGGHYEQYF

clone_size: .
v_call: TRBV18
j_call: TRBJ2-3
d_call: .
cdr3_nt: TGTGCCAGCTCACCACCCATCCCCCACTACCGCACAGATACGCAGTATTTT
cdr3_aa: CASSPPIPHYRTDTQYF

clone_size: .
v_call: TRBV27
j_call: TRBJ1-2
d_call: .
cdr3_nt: TGTGCCAGCAGTGGACCCGGACGGGACTATGGCTACACCTTC
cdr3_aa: CASSGPGRDYGYTF

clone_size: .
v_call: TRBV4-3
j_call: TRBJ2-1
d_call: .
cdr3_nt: TGCGCCAGCAGCCAAGATCGGGACATCACACATTTCTTC
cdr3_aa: CASSQDRDITHFF

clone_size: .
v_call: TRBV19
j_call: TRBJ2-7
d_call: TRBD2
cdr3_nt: TGTGCCAGTAGCCCCAAGCGGGGGGCTACCTACGAGCAGTACTTC
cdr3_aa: CASSPKRGATYEQYF

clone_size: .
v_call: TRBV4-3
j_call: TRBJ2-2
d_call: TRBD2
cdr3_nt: TGCGCCAGCAGCCTCGGATCCTTAGCGGGGGTAAACGGCGGGGAGCTGTTTTTT
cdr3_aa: CASSLGSLAGVNGGELFF

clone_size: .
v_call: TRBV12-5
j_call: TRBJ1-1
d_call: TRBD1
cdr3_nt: TGTGCTAGTGGTTTGTTTGGGACAGGGATTGACACTGAAGCTTTCTTT
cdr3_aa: CASGLFGTGIDTEAFF

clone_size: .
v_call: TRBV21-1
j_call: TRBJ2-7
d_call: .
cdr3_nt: TGTGCCCTCCGGAGCGGGTACCACGAGCAGTACTTC
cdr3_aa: CALRSGYHEQYF

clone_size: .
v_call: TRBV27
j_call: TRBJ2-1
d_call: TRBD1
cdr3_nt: TGTGCCAGCAAGGACACAGGGGCTCTCTACAATGAGCAGTTCTTC
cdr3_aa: CASKDTGALYNEQFF

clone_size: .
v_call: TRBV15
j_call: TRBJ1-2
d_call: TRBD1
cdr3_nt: TGTGCCACCAGCAGTCCTCGGGACAGGGGGGTTACTGGCTACACCTTC
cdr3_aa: CATSSPRDRGVTGYTF

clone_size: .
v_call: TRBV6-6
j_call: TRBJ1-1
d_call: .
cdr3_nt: TGTGCCTGCGTGGGGGTGGTTTACTCTGAAGCTTTCTTT
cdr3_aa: CACVGVVYSEAFF

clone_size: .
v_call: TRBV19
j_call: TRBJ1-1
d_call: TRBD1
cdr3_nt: TGTGCCAGTAGTACAGGCGGACAGGGGGGGAAAGCTTTCTTT
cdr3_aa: CASSTGGQGGKAFF

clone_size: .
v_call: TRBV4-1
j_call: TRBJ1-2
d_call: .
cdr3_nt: TGCGCCAGCAGCCAGTCGAGATCCGCTAACTATGGCTACACCTTC
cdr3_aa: CASSQSRSANYGYTF

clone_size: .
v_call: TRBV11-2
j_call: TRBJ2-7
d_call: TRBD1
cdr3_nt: TGTGCCAGCAGTCTAACGGGACAGGGATTCTACGAGCAGTACTTC
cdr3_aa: CASSLTGQGFYEQYF

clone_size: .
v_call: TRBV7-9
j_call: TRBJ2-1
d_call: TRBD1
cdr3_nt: TGTGCCAGCAGCCGGGACAGGGGCAGAGACAATGAGCAGTTCTTC
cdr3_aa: CASSRDRGRDNEQFF

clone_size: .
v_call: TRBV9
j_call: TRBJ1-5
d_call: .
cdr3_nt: TGTGCCAGCAGCCCAGGCGGATCAGATAGCAATCAGCCCCAGCATTTT
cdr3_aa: CASSPGGSDSNQPQHF

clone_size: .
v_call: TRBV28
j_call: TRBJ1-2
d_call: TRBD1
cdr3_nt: TGTAGGACAGGGGGCAACTATGGCTACACCTTC
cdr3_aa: CRTGGNYGYTF

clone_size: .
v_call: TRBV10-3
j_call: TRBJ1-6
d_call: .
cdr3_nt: TGTGCCATCAGTGAGTCAGGAACCTCACCCCTCCACTTT
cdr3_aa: CAISESGTSPLHF

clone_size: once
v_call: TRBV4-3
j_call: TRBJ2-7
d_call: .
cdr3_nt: TGCGCCAGCAGCCAAGAAAGGAGCTCCTACGAGCAGTACTTC
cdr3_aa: CASSQERSSYEQYF

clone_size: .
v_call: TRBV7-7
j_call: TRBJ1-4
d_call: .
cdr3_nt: TGTGCTAGCAGCTTAGATGGGGGTGAAAAACTGTTTTTT
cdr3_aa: CASSLDGGEKLFF

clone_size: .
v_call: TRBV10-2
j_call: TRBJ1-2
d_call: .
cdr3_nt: TGCGCCAGCACCCAACAGGGTACAAATGGCTACACCTTC
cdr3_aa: CASTQQGTNGYTF

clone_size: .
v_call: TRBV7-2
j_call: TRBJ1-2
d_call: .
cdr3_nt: TGTGCCAGCAGCTTCTTCGGTCCCGGGTGGGACTATGGCTACACCTTC
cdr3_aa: CASSFFGPGWDYGYTF

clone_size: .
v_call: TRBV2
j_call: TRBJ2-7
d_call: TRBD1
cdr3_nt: TGTGCCAGCAGTAGGGACAGTAGCTCCTACGAGCAGTACTTC
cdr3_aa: CASSRDSSSYEQYF

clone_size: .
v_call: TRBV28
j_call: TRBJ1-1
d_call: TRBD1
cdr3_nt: TGTGCCAGCAGTTTCTTCGGGACAGCCACTGAAGCTTTCTTT
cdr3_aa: CASSFFGTATEAFF

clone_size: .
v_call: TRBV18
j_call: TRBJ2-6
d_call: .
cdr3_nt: TGTGCCAGCTCACCGCAGGGACCCTCTAGCTCTGGGGCCAACGTCCTGACTTTC
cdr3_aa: CASSPQGPSSSGANVLTF

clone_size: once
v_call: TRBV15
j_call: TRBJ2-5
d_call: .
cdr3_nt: TGTGCCACCAGCAGAGAGGACCTAGGGACCCAGTACTTC
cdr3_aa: CATSREDLGTQYF

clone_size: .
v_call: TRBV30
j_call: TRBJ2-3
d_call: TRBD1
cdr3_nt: TGTGCCTGGAGAACGACAGGGGATACGCAGTATTTT
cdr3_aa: CAWRTTGDTQYF